This T cell receptor beta chain is from a study of CD8 T cells in Susac syndrome. Study-wide background: The Susac syndrome patients were therapy-naive, on corticosteroids, or on intravenous immunoglobulin alone at blood draw.

In regard to this clonotype: Antigen: not known.

Points from the study as a whole: Susac-specific public clones were found in total CD8+ and CD8+ TEMRA repertoires, numbering around 16 and five, respectively. The number of individuals included in the study's TCR sequencing and HLA analysis was acknowledged as relatively small.

The CDR3 contains 14 residues. Germline trimming cut 2 bases from V and 3 bases from J; bases unmatched to any gene: 4. CDR1 MNHNY and CDR2 SVGAGI come from the germline V gene (reference sequence). RNA was extracted with the RNeasy kit, and a quantity of 0.5 to 1 ug was reverse transcribed using random hexamers. TCRdb re-called the immunoSEQ multiplex PCR reads with MiXCR, one entry per CDR3 protein. The sample records tens of thousands of distinct CDR3 sequences, about 96% being singletons. Sample: CD8+ T cells from PBMCs. The receptor comes from a human donor with Susac syndrome. J is TRBJ2-7 and V is TRBV6-6; 7 nucleotides match TRBD1. The CDR3 bases are TGTGCCAGCAGTTACGGGGGACAGCTCTACGAGCAGTACTTC. Encoded protein: CASSYGGQLYEQYF.